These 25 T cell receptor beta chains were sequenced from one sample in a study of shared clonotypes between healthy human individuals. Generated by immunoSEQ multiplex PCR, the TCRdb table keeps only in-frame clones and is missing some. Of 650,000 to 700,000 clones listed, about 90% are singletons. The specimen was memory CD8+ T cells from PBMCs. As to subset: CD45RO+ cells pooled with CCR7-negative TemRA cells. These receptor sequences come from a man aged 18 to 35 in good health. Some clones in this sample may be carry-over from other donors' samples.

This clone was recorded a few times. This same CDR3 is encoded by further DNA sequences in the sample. Written as DNA, the CDR3 is TGTGCCAGCTCTAGCTCCGGGGAGCTGTTTTTT. Translating gives CASSSSGELFF. The chain is built from TRBV9 and TRBJ2-2; maybe TRBD2 (5 bases). Germline lookup yields CDR1 SGDLS and CDR2 YYNGEE. The CDR3 is 11 amino acids. Trimming removed 7 bases from V and 6 bases from J, with 7 bases in between.

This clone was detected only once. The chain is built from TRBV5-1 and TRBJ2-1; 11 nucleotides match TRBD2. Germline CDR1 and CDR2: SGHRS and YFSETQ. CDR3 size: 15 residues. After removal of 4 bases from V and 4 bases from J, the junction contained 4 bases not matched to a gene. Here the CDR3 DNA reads TGCGCCAGCAGCCCCCCTAGCGGGAGGTACAATGAGCAGTTCTTC. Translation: CASSPPSGRYNEQFF. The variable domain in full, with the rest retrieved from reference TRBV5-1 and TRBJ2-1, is KAGVTQTPRYLIKTRGQQVTLSCSPISGHRSVSWYQQTPGQGLQFLFEYFSETQRNKGNFPGRFSGRQFSNSRSEMNVSTLELGDSALYLCASSPPSGRYNEQFFGPGTRLTVL.

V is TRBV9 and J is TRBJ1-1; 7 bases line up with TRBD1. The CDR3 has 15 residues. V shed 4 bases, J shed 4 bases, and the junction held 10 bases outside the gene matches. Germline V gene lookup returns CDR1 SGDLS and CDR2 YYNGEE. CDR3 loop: CASSPGGQTVTEAFF. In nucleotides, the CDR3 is TGTGCCAGCAGCCCAGGGGGACAAACCGTCACTGAAGCTTTCTTT. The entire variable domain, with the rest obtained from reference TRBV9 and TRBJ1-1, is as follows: DSGVTQTPKHLITATGQRVTLRCSPRSGDLSVYWYQQSLDQGLQFLIQYYNGEERAKGNILERFSAQQFPDLHSELNLSSLELGDSALYFCASSPGGQTVTEAFFGQGTRLTVV.

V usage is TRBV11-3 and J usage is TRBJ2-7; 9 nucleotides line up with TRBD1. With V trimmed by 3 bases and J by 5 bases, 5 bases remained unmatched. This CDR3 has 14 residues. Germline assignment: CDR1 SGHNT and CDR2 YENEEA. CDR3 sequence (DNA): TGTGCCAGCAGCTTGACAGGGGGTGGCCACGAGCAGTACTTC. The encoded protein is CASSLTGGGHEQYF.

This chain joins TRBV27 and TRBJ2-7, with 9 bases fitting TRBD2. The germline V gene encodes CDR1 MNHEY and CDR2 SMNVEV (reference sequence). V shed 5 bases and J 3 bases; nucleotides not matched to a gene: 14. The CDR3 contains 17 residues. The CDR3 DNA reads TGTGCCAGCAGTCCCGCCGTTGGAGCGGGAGGAGTCTACGAGCAGTACTTC. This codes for CASSPAVGAGGVYEQYF.

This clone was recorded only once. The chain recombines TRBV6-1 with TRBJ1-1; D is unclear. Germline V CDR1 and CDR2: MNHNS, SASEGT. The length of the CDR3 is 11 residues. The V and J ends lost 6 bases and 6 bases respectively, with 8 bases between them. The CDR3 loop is CASRRDSEAFF. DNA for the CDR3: TGTGCCAGCAGGAGAGATTCTGAAGCTTTCTTT.

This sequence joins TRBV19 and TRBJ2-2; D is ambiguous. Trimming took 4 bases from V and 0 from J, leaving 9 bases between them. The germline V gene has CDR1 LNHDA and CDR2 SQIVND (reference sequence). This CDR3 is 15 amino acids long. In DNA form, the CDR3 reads TGTGCCAGTAGTACCCCAGACTCGAACACCGGGGAGCTGTTTTTT. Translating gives CASSTPDSNTGELFF. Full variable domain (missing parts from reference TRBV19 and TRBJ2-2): DGGITQSPKYLFRKEGQNVTLSCEQNLNHDAMYWYRQDPGQGLRLIYYSQIVNDFQKGDIAEGYSVSREKKESFPLTVTSAQKNPTAFYLCASSTPDSNTGELFFGEGSRLTVL.

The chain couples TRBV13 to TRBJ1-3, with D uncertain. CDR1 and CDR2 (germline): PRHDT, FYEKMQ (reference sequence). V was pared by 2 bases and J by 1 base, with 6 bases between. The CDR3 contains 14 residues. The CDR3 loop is CASSLRSSGNTIYF. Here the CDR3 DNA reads TGTGCCAGCAGCTTAAGGAGTTCTGGAAACACCATATATTTT.

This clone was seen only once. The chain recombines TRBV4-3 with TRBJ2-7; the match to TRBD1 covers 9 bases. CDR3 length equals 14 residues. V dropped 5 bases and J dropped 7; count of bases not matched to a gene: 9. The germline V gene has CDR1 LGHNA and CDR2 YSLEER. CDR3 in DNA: TGCGCCAGCAGCTCCGGGACAGGGACTTTAGAGCAGTACTTC. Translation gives CASSSGTGTLEQYF.

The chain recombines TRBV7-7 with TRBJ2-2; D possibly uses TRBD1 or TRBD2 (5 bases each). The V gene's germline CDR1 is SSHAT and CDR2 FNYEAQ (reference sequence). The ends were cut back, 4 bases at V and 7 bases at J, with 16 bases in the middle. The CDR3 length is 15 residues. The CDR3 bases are TGTGCCAGCAGCTCCGGGACCGGACGTGGCGGGGAGCTGTTTTTT. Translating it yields CASSSGTGRGGELFF.

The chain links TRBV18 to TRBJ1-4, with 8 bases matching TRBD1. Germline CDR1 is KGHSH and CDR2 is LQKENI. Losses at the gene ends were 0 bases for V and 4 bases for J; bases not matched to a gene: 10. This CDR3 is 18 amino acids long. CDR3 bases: TGTGCCAGCTCACCACCCTCCGGACAGGGCTTCGATAATGAAAAACTGTTTTTT. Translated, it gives CASSPPSGQGFDNEKLFF.

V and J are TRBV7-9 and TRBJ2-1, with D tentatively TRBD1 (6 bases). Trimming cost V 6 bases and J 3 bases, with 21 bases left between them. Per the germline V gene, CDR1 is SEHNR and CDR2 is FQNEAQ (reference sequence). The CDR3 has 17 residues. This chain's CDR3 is CASRSSSDRSHYNEQFF. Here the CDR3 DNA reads TGTGCCAGCAGGTCTAGCTCCGACAGGAGCCACTACAATGAGCAGTTCTTC.

The CDR3 nucleotides read TGTGCCAGCAGTGAAGTGGGGTATAGCAATCAGCCCCAGCATTTT. This translates into CASSEVGYSNQPQHF. The V gene is TRBV6-1, the J gene TRBJ1-5; D is uncertain. The germline V gene encodes CDR1 MNHNS and CDR2 SASEGT. Trimming cost V 1 base and J 0 bases, with 7 bases left between them. This CDR3 contains 15 residues.

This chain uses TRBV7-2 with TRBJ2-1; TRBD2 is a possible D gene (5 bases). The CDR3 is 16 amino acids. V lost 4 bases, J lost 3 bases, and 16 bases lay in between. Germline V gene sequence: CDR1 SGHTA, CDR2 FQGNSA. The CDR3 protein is CASSYPLVGDYNEQFF. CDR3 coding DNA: TGTGCCAGCAGCTACCCACTCGTGGGAGACTACAATGAGCAGTTCTTC.

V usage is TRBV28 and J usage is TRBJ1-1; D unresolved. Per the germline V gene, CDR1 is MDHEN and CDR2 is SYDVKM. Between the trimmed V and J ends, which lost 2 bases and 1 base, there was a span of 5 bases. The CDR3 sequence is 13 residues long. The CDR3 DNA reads TGTGCCAGCAGTTTAACCGCGAACACTGAAGCTTTCTTT. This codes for CASSLTANTEAFF.

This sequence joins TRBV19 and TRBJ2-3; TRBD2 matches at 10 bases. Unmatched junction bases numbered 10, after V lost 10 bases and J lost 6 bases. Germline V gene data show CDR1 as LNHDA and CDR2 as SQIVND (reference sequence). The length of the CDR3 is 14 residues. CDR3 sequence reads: CATRGLAASDTQYF. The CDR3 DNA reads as TGTGCCACCCGTGGACTAGCGGCATCGGATACGCAGTATTTT.

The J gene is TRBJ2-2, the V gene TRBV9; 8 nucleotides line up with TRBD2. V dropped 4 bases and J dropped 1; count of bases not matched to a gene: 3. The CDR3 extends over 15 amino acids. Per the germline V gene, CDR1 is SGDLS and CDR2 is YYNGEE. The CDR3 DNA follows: TGTGCCAGCAGCTGGCTAGCGGGGAACACCGGGGAGCTGTTTTTT. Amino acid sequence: CASSWLAGNTGELFF.

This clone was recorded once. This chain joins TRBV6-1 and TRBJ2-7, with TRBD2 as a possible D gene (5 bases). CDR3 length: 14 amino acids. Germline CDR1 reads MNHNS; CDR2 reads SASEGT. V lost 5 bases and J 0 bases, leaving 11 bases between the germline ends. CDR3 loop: CASSYRTPSYEQYF. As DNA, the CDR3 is TGTGCCAGCAGTTATAGGACTCCCTCCTACGAGCAGTACTTC.

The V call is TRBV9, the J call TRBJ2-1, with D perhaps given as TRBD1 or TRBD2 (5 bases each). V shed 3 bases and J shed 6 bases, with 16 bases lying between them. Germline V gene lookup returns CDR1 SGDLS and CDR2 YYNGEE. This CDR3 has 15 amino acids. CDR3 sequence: CASSAWTKRGNEQFF. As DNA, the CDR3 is TGTGCCAGCAGCGCCTGGACCAAGAGGGGCAATGAGCAGTTCTTC.

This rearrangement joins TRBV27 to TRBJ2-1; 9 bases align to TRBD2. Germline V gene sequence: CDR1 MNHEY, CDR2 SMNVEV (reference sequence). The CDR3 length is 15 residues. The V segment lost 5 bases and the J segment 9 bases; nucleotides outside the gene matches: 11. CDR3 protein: CASSPVAGAVREQFF. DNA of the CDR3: TGTGCCAGCAGTCCCGTAGCGGGAGCAGTCCGTGAGCAGTTCTTC.

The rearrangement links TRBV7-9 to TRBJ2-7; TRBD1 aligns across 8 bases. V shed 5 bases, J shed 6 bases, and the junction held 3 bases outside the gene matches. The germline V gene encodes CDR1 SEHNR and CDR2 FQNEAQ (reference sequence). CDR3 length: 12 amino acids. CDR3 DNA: TGTGCCAGCAGCGAGACAGGGGCCGAGCAGTACTTC. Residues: CASSETGAEQYF.

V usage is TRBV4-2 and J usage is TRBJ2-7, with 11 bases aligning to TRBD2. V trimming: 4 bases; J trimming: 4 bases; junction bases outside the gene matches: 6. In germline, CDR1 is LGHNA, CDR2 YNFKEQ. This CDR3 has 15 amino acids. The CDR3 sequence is CASSPHLAGGYEQYF. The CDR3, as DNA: TGTGCCAGCAGCCCCCACCTAGCGGGAGGTTACGAGCAGTACTTC.

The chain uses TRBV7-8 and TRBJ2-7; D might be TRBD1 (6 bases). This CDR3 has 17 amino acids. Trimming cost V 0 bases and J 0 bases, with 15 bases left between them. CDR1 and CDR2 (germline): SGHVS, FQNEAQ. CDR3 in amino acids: CASSLAAGTTSSYEQYF. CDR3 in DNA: TGTGCCAGCAGCTTAGCAGCTGGGACAACCTCCTCCTACGAGCAGTACTTC.

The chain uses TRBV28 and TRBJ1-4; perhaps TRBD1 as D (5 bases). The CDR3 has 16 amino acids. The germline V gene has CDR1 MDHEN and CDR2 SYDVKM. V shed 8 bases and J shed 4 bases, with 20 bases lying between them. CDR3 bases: TGTGCCAGCTGCGTCGGGACCAGGAGCTTTAATGAAAAACTGTTTTTT. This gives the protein CASCVGTRSFNEKLFF. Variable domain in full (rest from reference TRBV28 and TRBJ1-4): DVKVTQSSRYLVKRTGEKVFLECVQDMDHENMFWYRQDPGLGLRLIYFSYDVKMKEKGDIPEGYSVSREKKERFSLILESASTNQTSMYLCASCVGTRSFNEKLFFGSGTQLSVL.

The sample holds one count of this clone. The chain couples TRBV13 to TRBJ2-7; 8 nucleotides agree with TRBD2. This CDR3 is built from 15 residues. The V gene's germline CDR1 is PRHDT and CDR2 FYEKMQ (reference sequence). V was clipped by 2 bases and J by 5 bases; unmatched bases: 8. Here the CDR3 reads CASSLLVAGFDEQYF. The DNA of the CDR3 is TGTGCCAGCAGCTTACTCGTAGCGGGATTTGACGAGCAGTACTTC.